This paragraph reports one T cell receptor beta chain. Every patient was affected by relapse after autologous stem cell transplantation, while exposure to brentuximab vedotin was not uniform. The method was immunoSEQ multiplex PCR; TCRdb's version includes in-frame clones alone and lacks a portion of them. The sample contains fewer than 45,000 clones, roughly 86% of which appear only once. This sample is part of a study of PD-1 blockade in classical Hodgkin lymphoma. V lost 6 bases, J lost 0 bases, and 9 bases stayed unmatched. Germline values: CDR1 SGHKS, CDR2 YYEKEE (reference sequence). The CDR3 covers 15 residues.

This TCR was recovered from a human donor with classical Hodgkin lymphoma. The sample in question was peripheral blood mononuclear cells (PBMCs), obtained before the second cycle of nivolumab. The chain couples TRBV5-5 to TRBJ2-7; 7 nucleotides line up with TRBD2. In DNA, the CDR3 is TGTGCCAGCACCCGAGATCTAGCGGACTCCTACGAGCAGTACTTC. This gives the protein CASTRDLADSYEQYF.